These T cell receptor beta chains were read from a single sample in a study of T cell responses to AZD1222 COVID-19 vaccine. Profiled with immunoSEQ multiplex PCR; TCRdb holds only in-frame clones, not every one. The sample lists 65,000 to 95,000 clones, about 90% seen once, with roughly 6.4% in the top ten. The specimen comprised peripheral blood, sampled on day 0 of MenACWY control vaccination. These receptors all come from an adult in good health. The CDR3 runs from the conserved cysteine through the conserved F or W. The D gene is left open where the match is weak. Size tells how often a clone was seen (once, few, many) or the class of an expanded clone, and some rows leave it out.

d_gene: -; abundance: -; j_gene: TRBJ2-7; v_gene: TRBV5-1; CDR3aa: CASRPWGSIDEQYF; CDR3nt: TGCGCCAGCAGGCCTTGGGGGAGTATAGACGAGCAGTACTTC
d_gene: -; abundance: -; j_gene: TRBJ1-4; v_gene: TRBV7-6; CDR3aa: CASTGRPNEKLFF; CDR3nt: TGTGCCAGCACAGGGAGGCCTAATGAAAAACTGTTTTTT
d_gene: -; abundance: -; j_gene: TRBJ2-2; v_gene: TRBV28; CDR3aa: CASSLSVGFGTGELFF; CDR3nt: TGTGCCAGCAGTTTATCAGTGGGTTTCGGTACCGGGGAGCTGTTTTTT
d_gene: TRBD1; abundance: -; j_gene: TRBJ2-2; v_gene: TRBV6-2/TRBV6-3; CDR3aa: CASSRTGTTGELFF; CDR3nt: TGTGCCAGCAGTCGGACAGGGACCACCGGGGAGCTGTTTTTT
d_gene: TRBD2; abundance: -; j_gene: TRBJ2-3; v_gene: TRBV13; CDR3aa: CASSLSGTRALGTQYF; CDR3nt: TGTGCCAGCAGCTTGTCTGGGACTAGGGCCCTGGGTACGCAGTATTTT
d_gene: -; abundance: -; j_gene: TRBJ1-2; v_gene: TRBV5-6; CDR3aa: CASSLGRSGLYTF; CDR3nt: TGTGCCAGCAGCTTGGGAAGATCAGGGCTCTACACCTTC
d_gene: TRBD2; abundance: -; j_gene: TRBJ2-7; v_gene: TRBV28; CDR3aa: CASSGPGSGSYPEQYF; CDR3nt: TGTGCCAGCAGTGGGCCCGGTAGCGGGAGTTACCCCGAGCAGTACTTC
d_gene: -; abundance: -; j_gene: TRBJ1-2; v_gene: TRBV2; CDR3aa: CASSDDRSLYGYTF; CDR3nt: TGTGCCAGCAGTGACGACAGGTCCCTTTATGGCTACACCTTC
d_gene: -; abundance: -; j_gene: TRBJ2-3; v_gene: TRBV7-9; CDR3aa: CASSLKGRGDTQYF; CDR3nt: TGTGCCAGCAGCTTGAAGGGACGGGGAGATACGCAGTATTTT
d_gene: TRBD2; abundance: -; j_gene: TRBJ2-1; v_gene: TRBV28; CDR3aa: CASRPLAGVRSNEQFF; CDR3nt: TGTGCCAGCAGACCCCTAGCGGGAGTCCGTAGCAATGAGCAGTTCTTC
d_gene: -; abundance: -; j_gene: TRBJ2-5; v_gene: TRBV5-1; CDR3aa: CASSLGGQTYQETQYF; CDR3nt: TGCGCCAGCAGCTTGGGGGGACAAACGTACCAAGAGACCCAGTACTTC
d_gene: -; abundance: -; j_gene: TRBJ2-5; v_gene: TRBV24-1; CDR3aa: CATSSRTVGQETQYF; CDR3nt: TGTGCCACCAGTTCTAGGACAGTAGGGCAAGAGACCCAGTACTTC
d_gene: -; abundance: -; j_gene: TRBJ2-2; v_gene: TRBV5-1; CDR3aa: CASLPGVLGTGELFF; CDR3nt: TGCGCCAGCCTACCGGGAGTTCTGGGCACCGGGGAGCTGTTTTTT
d_gene: TRBD1; abundance: -; j_gene: TRBJ1-5; v_gene: TRBV6-5; CDR3aa: CASRRTGVDQPQHF; CDR3nt: TGTGCCAGCAGACGGACAGGGGTGGATCAGCCCCAGCATTTT
d_gene: TRBD2; abundance: -; j_gene: TRBJ2-1; v_gene: TRBV11-2; CDR3aa: CASSLVPGLAGGWRFF; CDR3nt: TGTGCCAGCAGCTTAGTCCCGGGACTAGCGGGAGGGTGGCGGTTCTTC
d_gene: TRBD1; abundance: -; j_gene: TRBJ1-5; v_gene: TRBV27; CDR3aa: CASSSWTGGHQPQHF; CDR3nt: TGTGCCAGCAGTTCCTGGACAGGGGGCCACCAGCCCCAGCATTTT
d_gene: -; abundance: -; j_gene: TRBJ1-5; v_gene: TRBV7-2; CDR3aa: CASSLKHLTPQHF; CDR3nt: TGTGCCAGCAGCTTAAAACACCTTACGCCCCAGCATTTT
d_gene: -; abundance: -; j_gene: TRBJ1-2; v_gene: TRBV28; CDR3aa: CASRGLSDRPGDGYTF; CDR3nt: TGTGCCAGCAGGGGTTTGTCGGACCGGCCAGGGGATGGCTACACCTTC
d_gene: -; abundance: -; j_gene: TRBJ2-1; v_gene: TRBV19; CDR3aa: CASSRTPDRVNEQFF; CDR3nt: TGTGCCAGTAGTAGAACGCCGGATCGGGTCAATGAGCAGTTCTTC
d_gene: -; abundance: -; j_gene: TRBJ2-2; v_gene: TRBV3-1/TRBV3-2; CDR3aa: CASSQEEVSTGELFF; CDR3nt: TGTGCCAGCAGCCAAGAGGAGGTCTCGACCGGGGAGCTGTTTTTT
d_gene: -; abundance: once; j_gene: TRBJ2-3; v_gene: TRBV10-1; CDR3aa: CASICGGACADTQYF; CDR3nt: TGCGCCAGTATCTGTGGAGGGGCGTGCGCAGATACGCAGTATTTT
d_gene: -; abundance: -; j_gene: TRBJ1-5; v_gene: TRBV27; CDR3aa: CASGPDFSRGIQPQHF; CDR3nt: TGTGCCAGCGGTCCGGACTTCTCTAGGGGCATTCAGCCCCAGCATTTT
d_gene: TRBD2; abundance: -; j_gene: TRBJ2-1; v_gene: TRBV24-1; CDR3aa: CATSDPIAGGQPNEQFF; CDR3nt: TGTGCCACCAGTGATCCCATAGCGGGAGGGCAGCCCAATGAGCAGTTCTTC
d_gene: -; abundance: -; j_gene: TRBJ1-1; v_gene: TRBV5-1; CDR3aa: CASSLMQGGNTEAFF; CDR3nt: TGCGCCAGCAGCTTGATGCAGGGAGGGAACACTGAAGCTTTCTTT
d_gene: TRBD1; abundance: -; j_gene: TRBJ2-2; v_gene: TRBV18; CDR3aa: CASSTGTGIGELFF; CDR3nt: TGTGCCAGCTCAACCGGGACAGGGATCGGGGAGCTGTTTTTT
d_gene: -; abundance: -; j_gene: TRBJ1-2; v_gene: TRBV9; CDR3aa: CASSVTAFDYGYTF; CDR3nt: TGTGCCAGCAGCGTAACGGCCTTTGACTATGGCTACACCTTC
d_gene: -; abundance: -; j_gene: TRBJ1-6; v_gene: TRBV28; CDR3aa: CASNTAGTLSSSPLHF; CDR3nt: TGTGCCAGCAATACCGCCGGGACTCTCTCCAGTTCACCCCTCCACTTT
d_gene: TRBD1; abundance: once; j_gene: TRBJ1-2; v_gene: TRBV24-1; CDR3aa: CATSTGTGEGGYTF; CDR3nt: TGTGCCACCAGTACCGGGACAGGGGAAGGGGGCTACACCTTC
d_gene: -; abundance: -; j_gene: TRBJ1-5; v_gene: TRBV6-4; CDR3aa: CASSTESNQPQHF; CDR3nt: TGTGCCAGCAGTACAGAGAGCAATCAGCCCCAGCATTTT
d_gene: -; abundance: -; j_gene: TRBJ2-7; v_gene: TRBV6-1; CDR3aa: CASSERGVYEQYF; CDR3nt: TGTGCCAGCAGTGAACGGGGCGTTTACGAGCAGTACTTC
d_gene: TRBD1; abundance: -; j_gene: TRBJ2-1; v_gene: TRBV6-2/TRBV6-3; CDR3aa: CASSYSRTGSNEQFF; CDR3nt: TGTGCCAGCAGTTACTCGAGGACAGGGTCCAATGAGCAGTTCTTC
d_gene: -; abundance: -; j_gene: TRBJ1-5; v_gene: TRBV30; CDR3aa: CAWSPGAGQPQHF; CDR3nt: TGTGCCTGGAGCCCAGGGGCGGGACAGCCCCAGCATTTT
d_gene: -; abundance: -; j_gene: TRBJ2-6; v_gene: TRBV9; CDR3aa: CPWGLSSGANVLTF; CDR3nt: TGCCCTTGGGGCCTCAGCTCTGGGGCCAACGTCCTGACTTTC
d_gene: -; abundance: -; j_gene: TRBJ1-1; v_gene: TRBV10-3; CDR3aa: CAISEARQNTEAFF; CDR3nt: TGTGCCATCAGTGAGGCGAGACAGAACACTGAAGCTTTCTTT
d_gene: -; abundance: once; j_gene: TRBJ1-5; v_gene: TRBV27; CDR3aa: CASSGFGNQPQHF; CDR3nt: TGTGCCAGCAGCGGGTTTGGGAATCAGCCCCAGCATTTT